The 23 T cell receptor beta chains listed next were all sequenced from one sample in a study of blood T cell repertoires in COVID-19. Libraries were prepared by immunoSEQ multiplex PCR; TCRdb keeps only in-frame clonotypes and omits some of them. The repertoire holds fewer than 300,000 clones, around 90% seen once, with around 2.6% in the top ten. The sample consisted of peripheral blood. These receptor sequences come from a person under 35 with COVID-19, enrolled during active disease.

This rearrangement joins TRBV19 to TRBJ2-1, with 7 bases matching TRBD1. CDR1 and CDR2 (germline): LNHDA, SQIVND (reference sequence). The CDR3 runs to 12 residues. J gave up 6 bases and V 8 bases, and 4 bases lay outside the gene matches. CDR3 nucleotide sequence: TGTGCCAGTCGGGACAGCCCCAATGAGCAGTTCTTC. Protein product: CASRDSPNEQFF.

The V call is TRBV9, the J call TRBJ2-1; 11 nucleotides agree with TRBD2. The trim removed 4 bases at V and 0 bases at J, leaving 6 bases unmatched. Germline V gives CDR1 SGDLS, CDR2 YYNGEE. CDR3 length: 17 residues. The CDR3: CASSTRLAGSSYNEQFF. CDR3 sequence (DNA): TGTGCCAGCAGCACCAGACTAGCGGGAAGCTCCTACAATGAGCAGTTCTTC.

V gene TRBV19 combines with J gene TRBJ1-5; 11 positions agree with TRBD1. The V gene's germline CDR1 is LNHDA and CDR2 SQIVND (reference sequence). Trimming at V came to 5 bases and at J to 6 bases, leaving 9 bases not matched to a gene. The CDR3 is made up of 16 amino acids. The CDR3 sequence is CASSVSGTGGIQPQHF. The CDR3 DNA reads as TGTGCCAGTAGTGTTTCCGGGACAGGGGGAATTCAGCCCCAGCATTTT.

CDR3 amino acids: CAIRSGRQGDTQYF. The DNA for the CDR3 is TGTGCCATCCGTAGCGGGAGGCAGGGAGATACGCAGTATTTT. The chain recombines TRBV10-3 with TRBJ2-3; 10 bases map to TRBD2. The V gene end was trimmed by 8 bases and the J gene end by 5 bases; junction bases not matched to a gene: 7. The CDR3 consists of 14 residues. In germline, CDR1 is ENHRY, CDR2 SYGVKD.

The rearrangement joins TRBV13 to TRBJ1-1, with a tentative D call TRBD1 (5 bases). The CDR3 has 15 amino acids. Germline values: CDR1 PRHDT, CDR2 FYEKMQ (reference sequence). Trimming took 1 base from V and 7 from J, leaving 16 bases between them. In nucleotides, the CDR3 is TGTGCCAGCAGCTTAGCGGGCAGGGTGGTGGGTGAAGCTTTCTTT. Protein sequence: CASSLAGRVVGEAFF.

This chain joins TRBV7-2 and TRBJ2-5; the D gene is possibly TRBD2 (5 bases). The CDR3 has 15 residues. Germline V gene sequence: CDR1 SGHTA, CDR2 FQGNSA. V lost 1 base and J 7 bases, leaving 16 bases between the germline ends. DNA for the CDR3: TGTGCCAGCAGCTTAGAGGCGGCTGCCCGGGGGACCCAGTACTTC. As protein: CASSLEAAARGTQYF.

In DNA, the CDR3 is TGTGCCTGGAGTTTTTCGCACGGGGGCAATCAGCCCCAGCATTTT. This translates into CAWSFSHGGNQPQHF. This chain joins TRBV30 and TRBJ1-5; D gene ambiguous. The CDR3 contains 15 residues. CDR1 is GTSNPN and CDR2 is SVGIG in the germline V gene (reference sequence). Trimming removed 2 bases from V and 2 bases from J, with 13 bases in between. Supplemented by reference TRBV30 and TRBJ1-5, the full variable domain reads SQTIHQWPATLVQPVGSPLSLECTVEGTSNPNLYWYRQAAGRGLQLLFYSVGIGQISSEVPQNLSASRPQDRQFILSSKKLLLSDSGFYLCAWSFSHGGNQPQHFGDGTRLSIL.

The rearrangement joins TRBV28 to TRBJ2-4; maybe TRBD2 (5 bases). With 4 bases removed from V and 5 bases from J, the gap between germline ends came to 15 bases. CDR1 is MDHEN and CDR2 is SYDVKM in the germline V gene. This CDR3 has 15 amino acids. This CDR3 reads CASSSLLGRENIQYF. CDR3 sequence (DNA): TGTGCCAGCAGTTCCCTGTTGGGGAGAGAAAACATTCAGTACTTC. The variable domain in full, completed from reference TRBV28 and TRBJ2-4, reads DVKVTQSSRYLVKRTGEKVFLECVQDMDHENMFWYRQDPGLGLRLIYFSYDVKMKEKGDIPEGYSVSREKKERFSLILESASTNQTSMYLCASSSLLGRENIQYFGAGTRLSVL.

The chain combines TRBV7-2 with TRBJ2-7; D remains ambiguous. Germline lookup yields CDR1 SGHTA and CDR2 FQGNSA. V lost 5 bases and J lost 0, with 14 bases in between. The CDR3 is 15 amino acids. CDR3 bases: TGTGCCAGCAGCCCCCGTTTAATCAGCTCCTACGAGCAGTACTTC. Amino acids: CASSPRLISSYEQYF.

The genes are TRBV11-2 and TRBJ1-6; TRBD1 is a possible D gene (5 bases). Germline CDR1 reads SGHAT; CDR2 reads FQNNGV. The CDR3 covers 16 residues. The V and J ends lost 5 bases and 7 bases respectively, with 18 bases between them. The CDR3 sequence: CASSLSLLRGNSPLHF. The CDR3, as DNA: TGTGCCAGCAGCCTTTCCCTGTTAAGGGGCAATTCACCCCTCCACTTT.

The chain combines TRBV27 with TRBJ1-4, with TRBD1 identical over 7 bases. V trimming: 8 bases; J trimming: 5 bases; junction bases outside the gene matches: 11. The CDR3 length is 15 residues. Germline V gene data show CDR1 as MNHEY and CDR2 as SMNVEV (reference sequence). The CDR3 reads CASQSAGGRNEKLFF. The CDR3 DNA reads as TGTGCCAGCCAGAGCGCAGGGGGAAGAAATGAAAAACTGTTTTTT.

CDR3: CASSPGRDRVYGYTF. CDR3 nucleotide sequence: TGCGCCAGCAGCCCGGGTCGGGACAGGGTTTATGGCTACACCTTC. This rearrangement joins TRBV4-1 to TRBJ1-2; TRBD1 aligns across 9 bases. Losses at the gene ends were 4 bases for V and 5 bases for J; bases not matched to a gene: 8. This CDR3 is built from 15 residues. Germline CDR1 and CDR2: MGHRA and YSYEKL.

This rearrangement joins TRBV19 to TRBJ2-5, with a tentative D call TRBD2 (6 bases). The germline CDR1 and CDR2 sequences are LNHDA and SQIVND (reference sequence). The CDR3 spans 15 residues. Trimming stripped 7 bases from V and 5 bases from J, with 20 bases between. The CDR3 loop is CASTPGDFIGETQYF. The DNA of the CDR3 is TGTGCCAGTACCCCGGGGGACTTCATAGGGGAGACCCAGTACTTC.

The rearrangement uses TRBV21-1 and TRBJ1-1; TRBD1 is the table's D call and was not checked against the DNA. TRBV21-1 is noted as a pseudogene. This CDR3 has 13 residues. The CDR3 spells CASKGARGTEAFF. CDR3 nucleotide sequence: TGTGCCAGCAAGGGGGCCAGGGGGACTGAAGCTTTCTTT.

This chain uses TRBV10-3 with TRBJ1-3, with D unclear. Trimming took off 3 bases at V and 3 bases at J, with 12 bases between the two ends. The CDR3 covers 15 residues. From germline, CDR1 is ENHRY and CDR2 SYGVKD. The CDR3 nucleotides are TGTGCCATCAGTGATCCCGGGATCGGTGGAAACACCATATATTTT. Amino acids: CAISDPGIGGNTIYF.

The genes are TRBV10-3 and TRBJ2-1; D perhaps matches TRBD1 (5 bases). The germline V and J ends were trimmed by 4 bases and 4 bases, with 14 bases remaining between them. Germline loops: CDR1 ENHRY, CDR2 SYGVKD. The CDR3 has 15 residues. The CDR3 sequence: CAISVGVGVYNEQFF. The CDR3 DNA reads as TGTGCCATCAGTGTTGGGGTAGGGGTTTACAATGAGCAGTTCTTC.

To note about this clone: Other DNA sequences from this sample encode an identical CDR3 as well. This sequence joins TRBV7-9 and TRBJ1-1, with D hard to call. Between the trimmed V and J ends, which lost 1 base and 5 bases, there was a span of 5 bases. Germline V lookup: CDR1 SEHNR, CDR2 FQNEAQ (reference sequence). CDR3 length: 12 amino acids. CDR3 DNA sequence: TGTGCCAGCAGCTTAGGAGTAACTGAAGCTTTCTTT. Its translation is CASSLGVTEAFF.

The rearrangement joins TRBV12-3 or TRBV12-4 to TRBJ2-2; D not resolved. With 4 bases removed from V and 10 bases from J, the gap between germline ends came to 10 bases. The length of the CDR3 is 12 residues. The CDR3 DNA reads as TGTGCCAGCAGTTGGGCCTATACGGAGCTGTTTTTT. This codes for CASSWAYTELFF.

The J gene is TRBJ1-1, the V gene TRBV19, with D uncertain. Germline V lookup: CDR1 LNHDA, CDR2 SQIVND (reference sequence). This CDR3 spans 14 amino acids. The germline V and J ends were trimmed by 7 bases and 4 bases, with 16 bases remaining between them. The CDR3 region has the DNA TGTGCCAGTATCCTATGGGAGGGAGGCACTGAAGCTTTCTTT. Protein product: CASILWEGGTEAFF.

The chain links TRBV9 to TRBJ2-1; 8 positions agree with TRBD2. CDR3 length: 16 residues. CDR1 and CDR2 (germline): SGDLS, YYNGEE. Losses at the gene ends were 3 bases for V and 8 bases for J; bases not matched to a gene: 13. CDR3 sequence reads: CASSGSSGWPGDEQFF. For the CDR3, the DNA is TGTGCCAGCAGCGGTTCTAGCGGGTGGCCCGGGGATGAGCAGTTCTTC.

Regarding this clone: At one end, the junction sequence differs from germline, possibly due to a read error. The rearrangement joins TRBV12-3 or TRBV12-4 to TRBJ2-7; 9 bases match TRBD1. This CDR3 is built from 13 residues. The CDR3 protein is CASSPGTGSRTTF. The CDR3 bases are TGTGCCAGCAGCCCCGGGACAGGGAGCCGTACTACCTTC.

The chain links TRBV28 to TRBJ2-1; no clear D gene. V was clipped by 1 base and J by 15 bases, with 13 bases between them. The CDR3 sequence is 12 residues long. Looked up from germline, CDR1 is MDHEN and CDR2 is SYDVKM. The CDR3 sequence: CASSLYKSVWFF. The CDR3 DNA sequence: TGTGCCAGCAGTTTATATAAAAGCGTCTGGTTCTTC.

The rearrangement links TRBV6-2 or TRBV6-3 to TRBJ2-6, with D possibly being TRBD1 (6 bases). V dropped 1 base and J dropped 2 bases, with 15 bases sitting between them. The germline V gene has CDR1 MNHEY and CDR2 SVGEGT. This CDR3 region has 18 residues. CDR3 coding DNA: TGTGCCAGCAGTTACTACGGCAGGGGCGACGCTGGGGCCAACGTCCTGACTTTC. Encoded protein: CASSYYGRGDAGANVLTF.